This T cell receptor (beta chain) was recovered during a study of blood T cell repertoires in COVID-19. The overall study: The United States, Italy and Spain supplied acute and convalescent COVID-19 samples.

A single count supports this clone. Per the authors' pipeline: Reference gene primers were amplified, and this amplification served to estimate nucleated cell counts. The assay was immunoSEQ multiplex PCR, and TCRdb's table has in-frame clones only and misses some. That table supplies the V and J calls and clone size; D and trimming were determined from the DNA. The sample lists 150,000 to 200,000 clones; about 87% were seen once. Looked up from germline, CDR1 is LGHDT and CDR2 is YNNKEL (reference sequence). The V gene lost 6 bases and the J gene lost 0 bases, with 8 bases spanning the gap. The CDR3 is made up of 13 amino acids.

This chain connects TRBV3-1 (or the pseudogene TRBV3-2) to TRBJ2-5; D gene ambiguous. The receptor was derived from a woman aged 55-70 years who had recovered from COVID-19. The sequencing sample was made of peripheral blood. CDR3 in DNA: TGTGCCAGCAGGCTGACAAACCAAGAGACCCAGTACTTC. Amino acids: CASRLTNQETQYF.